A selection of T cell receptor beta chains follows, all from one sample in a study of CXCR3-negative and CXCR3-positive naive CD8 T cells. TCRdb derives one entry per CDR3 protein from the 5' RACE reads, leaving out DNA. The listing contains around 160,000 distinct CDR3 sequences. Material for sequencing was naive CXCR3+ CD8+ T cells from blood. The origin of the receptors is a human donor in good health. Some clones in this sample may be carry-over from other donors' samples. The CDR3 runs from the conserved cysteine through the conserved F or W.

TRBV11-2	TRBJ2-7	CASSLVAAGGSYEQYF
TRBV7-8	TRBJ1-1	CASSFTPWDRVSTEAFF
TRBV13	TRBJ2-1	CASSFAGGEQFF
TRBV7-7	TRBJ2-3	CASSPGGRTDTQYF
TRBV4-2	TRBJ2-7	CASSQARSEQYF
TRBV19	TRBJ2-7	CASAGGYEQYF
TRBV28	TRBJ1-5	CASSLGSYSNQPQHF
TRBV20-1	TRBJ1-1	CRAEQVYTEAFF
TRBV14	TRBJ2-7	CASSQLYQDNYVEQYF
TRBV9	TRBJ2-1	CASSWDSRNEQFF
TRBV27	TRBJ1-1	CASSLSGVHTEAFF
TRBV5-6	TRBJ2-1	CASSFTQGPHEQFF
TRBV2	TRBJ2-7	CASRFTPGQIYEQYF
TRBV29-1	TRBJ2-3	CSAGGTSGAFTDTQYF
TRBV5-1	TRBJ2-7	CASRSGGAYEQYF
TRBV6-1	TRBJ2-1	CASSYEEDRVWIGQFF
TRBV19	TRBJ1-1	CASSMRGEVTEAFF
TRBV12-3/TRBV12-4	TRBJ2-5	CASSVRETQYF
TRBV7-2	TRBJ1-1	CASSLAPVFWGNTEAFF
TRBV5-5	TRBJ2-1	CASSLAGTGSSYNEQFF
TRBV11-2	TRBJ2-3	CASSLVVAGGFTDTQYF
TRBV30	TRBJ1-1	CAWTGLGTANTEAFF
TRBV4-1	TRBJ2-3	CASSQEARDEDTQYF
TRBV30	TRBJ2-7	CAWSVGNAYEQYF
TRBV7-9	TRBJ1-1	CASSLDTEAFF
TRBV12-5	TRBJ2-7	CASGLGTGFPYEQYF
TRBV7-6	TRBJ2-2	CASSPSSGSYTGELFF
TRBV7-9	TRBJ2-1	CASSRGLAGARSYNEQFF